This T cell receptor beta chain originates from a study of OX40 agonist ivuxolimab in advanced cancers. Turning to the study itself: Males comprised about 84% of the group, whose mean age was roughly 60 years (range 23 to 79).

Comments on this clone: As yet, its antigen is unknown.

Clones were sequenced by immunoSEQ multiplex PCR, and TCRdb holds only the in-frame ones, with some missing. The sample has more than 80,000 clones, 91% seen once. The CDR3 consists of 13 residues. The study's findings and limits: Undetermined was the antigen specificity of the expanded peripheral T cells.

The sequence came from an adult with an advanced solid tumor such as melanoma, head and neck, liver or kidney cancer. Specimen: CD4+ or CD8+ T cells sorted from blood, collected in a trial of the OX40 agonist ivuxolimab. The chain carries TRBV21-1 and TRBJ2-7; TRBD1 is taken as the D call from the table, unchecked against the DNA. TRBV21-1 is listed as a pseudogene. CDR3 bases: TGTGCCAGCCTTACAGGGATCTGGTACGAGCAGTACTTC. Residues: CASLTGIWYEQYF.